Below are 26 T cell receptor beta chains sequenced from a single sample in a study of molecular identifiers for immune sequencing clone quantification. TCRdb re-called the PCR reads through MiXCR, storing one row per CDR3 protein. Of about 320,000 distinct CDR3 sequences in the sample, over 20% were seen once. Material for sequencing was naive CD8+ T cells from blood, with Jurkat cell RNA spiked in. Stated subset: FACS-sorted CD8+CD4-CCR7+CD45RA+ naive T cells. The receptors come from a human donor in good health. Some libraries in this study had Jurkat cell RNA spiked in.

At least ten counts were recorded for this clonotype. The chain recombines TRBV5-4 with TRBJ2-6, with a tentative D call TRBD1 (6 bases). Between the trimmed V and J ends, which lost 6 bases and 0 bases, there was a span of 10 bases. The germline gives CDR1 SGHNT, CDR2 YYREEE (reference sequence). This CDR3 is 15 amino acids long. The chain's CDR3 is CASKQGYSGANVLTF. The CDR3, as DNA: TGTGCCAGCAAACAGGGCTACTCTGGGGCCAACGTCCTGACTTTC.

This clonotype came up many times. The chain links TRBV2 to TRBJ2-7, with D maybe TRBD2 (6 bases). V lost 5 bases and J 0 bases, leaving 14 bases between the germline ends. Germline CDR1 reads SNHLY; CDR2 reads FYNNEI. The CDR3 spans 15 residues. The DNA of the CDR3 is TGTGCCAGCAGTCAGTCCTACGGGAGCTCCTACGAGCAGTACTTC. Its protein is CASSQSYGSSYEQYF.

This clonotype was observed a handful of times. This chain links TRBV6-2 or TRBV6-3 with TRBJ2-7; 10 positions agree with TRBD1. This CDR3 region has 15 residues. With 2 bases clipped from V and 6 bases from J, the junction kept 7 bases outside the gene matches. Germline V lookup: CDR1 MNHEY, CDR2 SVGEGT. The CDR3 spells CASSYPGTGDLEQYF. As DNA, the CDR3 is TGTGCCAGCAGTTACCCCGGGACAGGGGATCTCGAGCAGTACTTC.

With regard to this clonotype: At one end, the junction sequence differs from germline, possibly due to a read error. The CDR3 spells CACSYGDFLQPQHF. Written as DNA, the CDR3 is TGTGCCTGCAGTTACGGTGATTTCCTTCAGCCCCAGCATTTT. The chain uses TRBV6-2 or TRBV6-3 and TRBJ1-5; D is unclear. CDR3 length: 14 amino acids. Germline-derived CDR1 and CDR2 are MNHEY and SVGEGT.

This clonotype was counted ten times or more. This sequence joins TRBV27 and TRBJ1-1; tentative D call: TRBD1 (6 bases). Germline values: CDR1 MNHEY, CDR2 SMNVEV (reference sequence). The V and J ends lost 5 bases and 7 bases respectively, with 26 bases between them. CDR3 size: 17 residues. The CDR3 sequence: CASSPDASGGAFSEAFF. For the CDR3, the DNA is TGTGCCAGCAGTCCAGACGCGTCGGGGGGCGCATTTAGTGAAGCTTTCTTT.

This clonotype came up many times. The J gene is TRBJ1-1, the V gene TRBV12-3 or TRBV12-4; D is unresolved. The germline V and J ends were trimmed by 1 base and 0 bases, with 9 bases remaining between them. The CDR3 is 15 amino acids. The CDR3 loop is CASSLEAVMNTEAFF. The CDR3 DNA reads as TGTGCCAGCAGTTTAGAGGCCGTCATGAACACTGAAGCTTTCTTT.

A word on this clonotype: The CDR3 end shows no conserved phenylalanine or tryptophan, and so a read error is likely. The V and J genes are TRBV5-1 and TRBJ2-1; TRBD2 is a possible D gene (6 bases). V gave up 7 bases and J gave up 2 bases, with 19 bases separating them. Germline V gives CDR1 SGHRS, CDR2 YFSETQ. The length of the CDR3 is 16 residues. CDR3 sequence reads: CASCRNRDWTYNEQFL. CDR3 nucleotides: TGCGCCAGCTGCCGAAATCGGGACTGGACCTACAATGAGCAGTTCCTC.

There are a few counts of this clonotype. Given a much more abundant clone one base away, this may be a read error. This likely comes from a read error, as the CDR3 has no conserved phenylalanine or tryptophan at its end. The chain employs TRBV6-2 or TRBV6-3 and TRBJ1-1; D gene unclear. The CDR3 has 12 residues. CDR1 and CDR2 (germline): MNHEY, SVGEGT. V was cut by 5 bases and J by 10 bases, with 14 bases left in between. CDR3 sequence: CASSPLLDGAFS. Written as DNA, the CDR3 is TGTGCCAGCAGTCCCCTCCTCGATGGAGCTTTCTCT.

This clonotype was counted at least ten times. The rearrangement links TRBV28 to TRBJ2-3; 7 bases map to TRBD2. Trimming cost V 6 bases and J 5 bases; bases outside gene matches: 23. The CDR3 is 19 amino acids. Germline V gives CDR1 MDHEN, CDR2 SYDVKM. The CDR3 is CASRFNPLAALEELDTQYF. The CDR3 DNA follows: TGTGCCAGCAGATTTAACCCGCTAGCGGCCCTTGAAGAGTTAGATACGCAGTATTTT.

A remark on this clonotype: A read error may explain this, as a much larger clone is one base away. CDR3 amino acids: CASGDAGEQYF. The CDR3 DNA is TGTGCCAGCGGGGATGCCGGCGAGCAGTACTTC. The V gene is TRBV3-1, the J gene TRBJ2-7; D is ambiguous. V was shortened by 8 bases and J by 6 bases, with 11 bases between the two germline ends. This CDR3 has 11 residues. Germline V gene data show CDR1 as LGHDT and CDR2 as YNNKEL (reference sequence).

As for this clonotype: Relative to the germline gene, one junction end is altered; a read error may explain this. The chain employs TRBV10-2 and TRBJ2-3; 8 bases match TRBD2. CDR3 length equals 15 residues. The germline V gene has CDR1 WSHSY and CDR2 SAAADI. The CDR3 region is CDSSESSLAGDTQYF. The CDR3 DNA is TGCGACAGCAGTGAGTCGAGTCTAGCGGGCGATACGCAGTATTTT.

The table lists this clonotype with many counts. The chain joins TRBV5-1 to TRBJ2-3, with D perhaps TRBD1 or TRBD2 (6 bases each). There are 20 residues in the CDR3. The V end lost 4 bases, the J end lost 4 bases, and 31 bases lay between the germline ends. Germline values: CDR1 SGHRS, CDR2 YFSETQ. DNA of the CDR3: TGCGCCAGCAGCGGACTTGGCTCGGGGGCCGGGTTTAGGTTGGCAGATACGCAGTATTTT. This gives the protein CASSGLGSGAGFRLADTQYF. Supplemented by reference TRBV5-1 and TRBJ2-3, the full variable domain reads KAGVTQTPRYLIKTRGQQVTLSCSPISGHRSVSWYQQTPGQGLQFLFEYFSETQRNKGNFPGRFSGRQFSNSRSEMNVSTLELGDSALYLCASSGLGSGAGFRLADTQYFGPGTRLTVL.

This clonotype was seen ten or more times. In nucleotides, the CDR3 is TGTGCCAGCAGCTCGACACAGGGGTACGAGCAGTACTTC. Translating gives CASSSTQGYEQYF. V usage is TRBV7-6 and J usage is TRBJ2-7; TRBD1 matches at 7 bases. V was clipped by 4 bases and J by 4 bases; unmatched bases: 4. Germline V lookup: CDR1 SGHVS, CDR2 FNYEAQ. This CDR3 has 13 amino acids.

This clonotype has ten or more counts. The chain is built from TRBV29-1 and TRBJ1-1; 7 bases match TRBD1. V trimming: 8 bases; J trimming: 7 bases; junction bases outside the gene matches: 10. This CDR3 contains 12 residues. Germline V lookup: CDR1 SQVTM, CDR2 ANQGSEA. CDR3 DNA sequence: TGCAGCAAGACAGGGAACGACGGTGAAGCTTTCTTT. The encoded protein is CSKTGNDGEAFF.

As for this clonotype: A much bigger clone sits one base away, suggesting this may be a read error. V gene TRBV7-9 combines with J gene TRBJ1-3; D call uncertain. The CDR3 totals 17 residues. The V gene lost 5 bases and the J gene lost 2 bases, with 19 bases spanning the gap. Germline V lookup: CDR1 SEHNR, CDR2 FQNEAQ (reference sequence). The CDR3 DNA is TGTGCCAGCAGCCCGAAAATAGGCGGCTCCCCTGGAAACACCATATATTTT. This sequence encodes CASSPKIGGSPGNTIYF. Filled out from reference TRBV7-9 and TRBJ1-3, the complete variable domain reads DTGVSQNPRHKITKRGQNVTFRCDPISEHNRLYWYRQTLGQGPEFLTYFQNEAQLEKSRLLSDRFSAERPKGSFSTLEIQRTEQGDSAMYLCASSPKIGGSPGNTIYFGEGSWLTVV.

The sample holds many counts of this clonotype. The gene calls are TRBV27 and TRBJ2-3; D is unresolved. Per the germline V gene, CDR1 is MNHEY and CDR2 is SMNVEV (reference sequence). The CDR3 has 14 amino acids. With 3 bases removed from V and 0 bases from J, the gap between germline ends came to 7 bases. For the CDR3, the DNA is TGTGCCAGCAGTTTGGCAGAGAGCACAGATACGCAGTATTTT. Translation gives CASSLAESTDTQYF.

This clonotype was seen at least ten times. The chain joins TRBV4-1 to TRBJ1-5, with D possibly matching TRBD1 (6 bases). The CDR3 totals 17 residues. Germline lookup yields CDR1 MGHRA and CDR2 YSYEKL. V lost 1 base to trimming and J lost 4 bases, with 17 bases between them. For the CDR3, the DNA is TGCGCCAGCAGCCAAGGTTATGGACAGCCGGAAAATCAGCCCCAGCATTTT. Residues: CASSQGYGQPENQPQHF.

Concerning this clonotype: A read error may be the cause here, since a much bigger clone is one base away. The chain combines TRBV5-1 with TRBJ2-7; TRBD1 might be the D (6 bases). Germline V gives CDR1 SGHRS, CDR2 YFSETQ. With 5 bases removed from V and 2 bases from J, the gap between germline ends came to 14 bases. This CDR3 is 14 amino acids long. The CDR3 loop reads CASSYDRNPYEQYF. The CDR3 DNA sequence: TGCGCCAGCAGTTATGACAGGAACCCCTACGAGCAGTACTTC.

To note about this clonotype: A read error may be the cause here, since a much bigger clone is one base away. The final CDR3 position lacks the conserved phenylalanine or tryptophan, pointing to a likely read error. For the CDR3, the DNA is TGTGCCAGCAGCCCCGGGACAGGGGGCCCGGACACCATATATCTT. Residues: CASSPGTGGPDTIYL. The chain has TRBV7-6 and TRBJ1-3; TRBD1 agrees at 12 bases. Germline V lookup: CDR1 SGHVS, CDR2 FNYEAQ. CDR3 length: 15 residues. Germline trimming cut 5 bases from V and 8 bases from J; bases unmatched to any gene: 7.

Note on this clonotype: Being one base from a much bigger clone, this may be a read error. The V gene is TRBV7-6, the J gene TRBJ2-7; the match to TRBD1 covers 8 bases. Germline CDR1 SGHVS, CDR2 FNYEAQ. Trimming at V came to 8 bases and at J to 6 bases, leaving 18 bases not matched to a gene. The CDR3 runs 16 residues. CDR3 coding DNA: TGTGCCAGCGGCTCCCGACAGGGGACAAGCGCCTCCGAGCAGTACTTC. Translating it yields CASGSRQGTSASEQYF. The full variable domain, its missing parts supplied by reference TRBV7-6 and TRBJ2-7, is GAGVSQSPRYKVTKRGQDVALRCDPISGHVSLYWYRQALGQGPEFLTYFNYEAQQDKSGLPNDRFSAERPEGSISTLTIQRTEQRDSAMYRCASGSRQGTSASEQYFGPGTRLTVT.

This clonotype appeared once. CDR3 in amino acids: CASSPSGGYTYEQYF. In DNA form, the CDR3 reads TGTGCCAGCAGTCCCTCGGGGGGGTATACCTACGAGCAGTACTTC. The chain has TRBV27 and TRBJ2-7, with 8 bases fitting TRBD2. With 5 bases clipped from V and 2 bases from J, the junction kept 8 bases outside the gene matches. Looked up from germline, CDR1 is MNHEY and CDR2 is SMNVEV (reference sequence). This CDR3 has 15 residues.

This clonotype was recorded many times. V and J are TRBV28 and TRBJ2-1; no clear D gene. Germline V lookup: CDR1 MDHEN, CDR2 SYDVKM. This CDR3 region has 13 residues. V lost 7 bases to trimming and J lost 9 bases, with 16 bases between them. The DNA for the CDR3 is TGTGCCAGCAAGGTTGTGGGGATGGTTGAGCAGTTCTTC. It specifies CASKVVGMVEQFF.

Ten or more counts support this clonotype. This rearrangement joins TRBV20-1 to TRBJ1-1; TRBD1 is a possible D gene (5 bases). V lost 3 bases, J lost 1 base, and 9 bases lay in between. Germline V gene data show CDR1 as DFQATT and CDR2 as SNEGSKA (reference sequence). The CDR3 is made up of 13 amino acids. The chain's CDR3 is CSASWDGNTEAFF. CDR3 DNA: TGCAGTGCTAGTTGGGACGGGAACACTGAAGCTTTCTTT.

Only one count was recorded for this clonotype. A much bigger clone sits one base away, suggesting this may be a read error. This chain connects TRBV7-9 to TRBJ1-2; D perhaps matches TRBD1 (5 bases). This CDR3 region has 15 residues. V shed 5 bases and J shed 0 bases, with 13 bases lying between them. Germline CDR1 SEHNR, CDR2 FQNEAQ (reference sequence). CDR3 sequence: CASSPRDGTNYGYTF. The DNA for the CDR3 is TGTGCCAGCAGCCCGCGGGACGGAACTAACTATGGCTACACCTTC.

At least ten counts were recorded for this clonotype. The chain is built from TRBV12-3 or TRBV12-4 and TRBJ1-2, with D unclear. The CDR3 extends over 14 amino acids. V lost 4 bases, J lost 4 bases, and 13 bases lay in between. CDR3 coding DNA: TGTGCCAGCAGTTCGGGGTGGAGTATCTATGGCTACACCTTC. Translated, it gives CASSSGWSIYGYTF.

This clonotype was recorded a few times. The chain is built from TRBV6-5 and TRBJ2-7; D is ambiguous. Trimming shortened V by 5 bases and J by 4 bases, and 15 bases separated the two germline ends. CDR1 and CDR2 from the germline V gene are MNHEY and SVGAGI. The CDR3 length is 14 residues. CDR3 DNA sequence: TGTGCCAGCAGTACCAATATCCAGCTATACGAGCAGTACTTC. Encoded protein: CASSTNIQLYEQYF.